Presented here are 18 T cell receptor beta chains from one specimen sequenced in a study of T cell changes during pregnancy in multiple sclerosis. Measured with immunoSEQ multiplex PCR; TCRdb has only the in-frame clones, and not every one. The sample includes over 50,000 clones, approximately 86% of them seen just once. The specimen was CD4+ T cells from peripheral blood mononuclear cells, collected in the third trimester of pregnancy. The receptors derive from a female donor with multiple sclerosis, enrolled in a pregnancy study.

This clone has a single count. The V gene is TRBV21-1, the J gene TRBJ1-4; TRBD1 was called by the table and not checked on the DNA. TRBV21-1 is a known pseudogene. The CDR3 runs 14 residues. CDR3 nucleotides: TGTGCCAGCAGGACAGGGGCCGTAAATGAAAAACTGTTTTTT. Translation: CASRTGAVNEKLFF.

This chain links TRBV21-1 with TRBJ1-5. TRBV21-1 is deemed a pseudogene. The CDR3 runs to 15 residues. CDR3 region: CASSKAGVGNQPQHF. CDR3 bases: TGTGCCAGCAGCAAAGCAGGAGTTGGCAATCAGCCCCAGCATTTT.

This clone has only one observation. This chain joins TRBV19 and TRBJ1-5; 7 bases line up with TRBD1. This CDR3 contains 15 residues. V dropped 5 bases and J dropped 7; count of bases not matched to a gene: 11. Germline assignment: CDR1 LNHDA and CDR2 SQIVND (reference sequence). DNA of the CDR3: TGTGCCAGTAGTGTTAAGACAGGGCCCGGGCAGCCCCAGCATTTT. This encodes CASSVKTGPGQPQHF. The full variable domain, its missing parts supplied by reference TRBV19 and TRBJ1-5, is DGGITQSPKYLFRKEGQNVTLSCEQNLNHDAMYWYRQDPGQGLRLIYYSQIVNDFQKGDIAEGYSVSREKKESFPLTVTSAQKNPTAFYLCASSVKTGPGQPQHFGDGTRLSIL.

This rearrangement joins TRBV14 to TRBJ2-1, with D maybe TRBD2 (5 bases). The CDR3 length is 13 residues. V was clipped by 5 bases and J by 5 bases, with 10 bases between them. Germline CDR1 is SGHDN and CDR2 is FVKESK. CDR3 in DNA: TGTGCCAGCAGCTCAACTAGGGACAATGAGCAGTTCTTC. It codes for CASSSTRDNEQFF.

The rearrangement joins TRBV27 to TRBJ2-7, with 7 bases that match TRBD2. CDR3 length: 16 residues. Germline V gives CDR1 MNHEY, CDR2 SMNVEV (reference sequence). The V segment lost 5 bases and the J segment 3 bases; nucleotides outside the gene matches: 13. The CDR3 coding sequence is TGTGCCAGCAGTCTAGGACGTGTGGGGGGGAACTACGAGCAGTACTTC. Its translation is CASSLGRVGGNYEQYF.

J is TRBJ2-5 and V is TRBV30, with D tentatively TRBD2 (5 bases). The ends were cut back, 0 bases at V and 0 bases at J, with 14 bases in the middle. Germline V CDR1 and CDR2: GTSNPN, SVGIG (reference sequence). The CDR3 is made up of 16 amino acids. CDR3 sequence reads: CAWSVRAGGHQETQYF. DNA for the CDR3: TGTGCCTGGAGTGTACGGGCCGGAGGACACCAAGAGACCCAGTACTTC. Looking up the rest from reference TRBV30 and TRBJ2-5 gives the full variable domain: SQTIHQWPATLVQPVGSPLSLECTVEGTSNPNLYWYRQAAGRGLQLLFYSVGIGQISSEVPQNLSASRPQDRQFILSSKKLLLSDSGFYLCAWSVRAGGHQETQYFGPGTRLLVL.

V gene TRBV7-9 combines with J gene TRBJ1-1; D is perhaps TRBD1 (5 bases). Germline loops: CDR1 SEHNR, CDR2 FQNEAQ (reference sequence). The CDR3 sequence is 14 residues long. Trimming took off 1 base at V and 6 bases at J, with 12 bases between the two ends. This CDR3 reads CASSLDRSSAEAFF. CDR3 coding DNA: TGTGCCAGCAGCTTAGACAGGTCGAGCGCTGAAGCTTTCTTT.

This sequence joins TRBV4-3 and TRBJ2-7; 12 bases match TRBD1. This CDR3 is 18 amino acids long. The V gene end was trimmed by 4 bases and the J gene end by 4 bases; junction bases not matched to a gene: 14. Germline-derived CDR1 and CDR2 are LGHNA and YSLEER. CDR3 amino acids: CASSPHVTGTGGMYEQYF. The CDR3 bases are TGCGCCAGCAGCCCACACGTTACCGGGACAGGGGGCATGTACGAGCAGTACTTC.

The chain employs TRBV19 and TRBJ1-1; 7 bases align to TRBD1. Per the germline V gene, CDR1 is LNHDA and CDR2 is SQIVND (reference sequence). V trimming: 5 bases; J trimming: 1 base; junction bases outside the gene matches: 4. CDR3 length: 14 residues. Written as DNA, the CDR3 is TGTGCCAGTAGTCCGGGGGACAGGAACACTGAAGCTTTCTTT. Translated, it gives CASSPGDRNTEAFF.

This clone came up many times. The chain is built from TRBV30 and TRBJ2-1, with TRBD2 identical over 11 bases. This CDR3 region has 15 residues. Germline V gene data show CDR1 as GTSNPN and CDR2 as SVGIG (reference sequence). Trimming at V came to 6 bases and at J to 9 bases, leaving 13 bases not matched to a gene. The chain's CDR3 is CACPLAGETGGEQFF. CDR3 in DNA: TGTGCCTGCCCACTAGCGGGAGAGACAGGCGGTGAGCAGTTCTTC.

The chain couples TRBV7-8 to TRBJ2-3; D unresolved. V lost 6 bases to trimming and J lost 1 base, with 14 bases between them. The CDR3 contains 15 residues. Germline-derived CDR1 and CDR2 are SGHVS and FQNEAQ. CDR3 nucleotides: TGTGCCAGCAGGTTCAGCCCACGGGGCACAGATACGCAGTATTTT. Protein product: CASRFSPRGTDTQYF.

This sequence joins TRBV6-5 and TRBJ1-2; tentative D call: TRBD1 (6 bases). V was clipped by 5 bases and J by 8 bases, with 21 bases between them. Per germline, CDR1 MNHEY and CDR2 SVGAGI. The CDR3 is made up of 15 amino acids. The DNA for the CDR3 is TGTGCCAGCAGTCGGTCCCCGGGACACCCACGGGGCTACACCTTC. Amino acids: CASSRSPGHPRGYTF.

This clone occurred once. V gene TRBV5-1 combines with J gene TRBJ2-2, with D tentatively TRBD1 (6 bases). V was clipped by 0 bases and J by 4 bases, with 7 bases between them. CDR1 is SGHRS and CDR2 is YFSETQ in the germline V gene. The CDR3 length is 14 residues. The CDR3 region is CASSLDRATGELFF. As DNA, the CDR3 is TGCGCCAGCAGCTTGGACAGGGCCACCGGGGAGCTGTTTTTT.

This sequence joins TRBV7-2 and TRBJ2-1; a possible D gene is TRBD1 (6 bases). Germline V lookup: CDR1 SGHTA, CDR2 FQGNSA. Trimming shortened V by 2 bases and J by 6 bases, and 17 bases separated the two germline ends. CDR3 length equals 16 residues. CDR3 bases: TGTGCCAGCAGCTTATATTGGGGGCCTGGAGGCAATGAGCAGTTCTTC. Translation gives CASSLYWGPGGNEQFF. The variable domain in full, completed from reference TRBV7-2 and TRBJ2-1, reads GAGVSQSPSNKVTEKGKDVELRCDPISGHTALYWYRQSLGQGLEFLIYFQGNSAPDKSGLPSDRFSAERTGGSVSTLTIQRTQQEDSAVYLCASSLYWGPGGNEQFFGPGTRLTVL.

This rearrangement joins TRBV19 to TRBJ1-2; no firm D call. This CDR3 has 13 residues. CDR1 is LNHDA and CDR2 is SQIVND in the germline V gene (reference sequence). Trimming cost V 2 bases and J 10 bases, with 14 bases left between them. As DNA, the CDR3 is TGTGCCAGTAGTATATCCACTTTGGTTGTCTACACCTTC. As protein: CASSISTLVVYTF.

The chain has TRBV5-1 and TRBJ2-7, with a weak D call TRBD1 (6 bases). CDR3 length equals 14 residues. CDR1 SGHRS and CDR2 YFSETQ come from the germline V gene. V dropped 3 bases and J dropped 2 bases, with 12 bases sitting between them. This CDR3 reads CASSSVGGPYEQYF. CDR3 in DNA: TGCGCCAGCAGCTCCGTTGGGGGCCCCTACGAGCAGTACTTC.

The rearrangement links TRBV29-1 to TRBJ2-7; maybe TRBD1 (6 bases). The CDR3 is 14 residues long. The ends were cut back, 2 bases at V and 5 bases at J, with 16 bases in the middle. Germline CDR1 reads SQVTM; CDR2 reads ANQGSEA. CDR3 nucleotides: TGCAGCGTTGAAAAGGGGAACAGGGAAAACGAGCAGTACTTC. Translation: CSVEKGNRENEQYF.

This clone was detected a few times. The chain combines TRBV30 with TRBJ1-6; TRBD1 agrees at 8 bases. V was pared by 4 bases and J by 8 bases, with 4 bases of the junction left unmatched. This CDR3 spans 13 amino acids. Per the germline V gene, CDR1 is GTSNPN and CDR2 is SVGIG (reference sequence). This CDR3 is CAWNQGAYSPLHF. The DNA of the CDR3 is TGTGCCTGGAACCAGGGGGCTTATTCACCCCTCCACTTT.